This T cell receptor beta chain is drawn from a study of patients and donors after allogeneic stem cell transplantation (dated by TCRdb to 2020 to 2022). V gives up 0 bases and J gives up 2 bases, and the segment between their germline ends measures 11 bases. The germline V gene specifies MNHEY as CDR1 and SVGAGI as CDR2. Counted from cysteine to phenylalanine, this CDR3 has 15 amino acids. Solely the CDR3 DNA is kept, with 45 bases framed from the first base. The library was obtained by RT-PCR. For sequencing, a NextSeq 550 was employed. TCRdb redid the processing of the public reads, applying fastp at Q25 and MiXCR, and retained in-frame beta chains. Every distinct CDR3 protein forms one entry, paired with its most common genes and DNA. The sample profile shows 200,000 to 250,000 distinct CDR3 sequences; roughly 14% of them were found once. Around 10% of the sample rests with the top ten. This clonotype was seen more than once but under ten times. Its antigen target is currently unknown. Base quality data are lacking; no much larger clone is found one base away.

The sample taken for sequencing was blood, either unsorted or a sorted T cell fraction (not recorded which). Recombination connected TRBV6-5 to TRBJ2-7; the D gene cannot be named for sure. The source is a human donor who was either an allogeneic HSCT recipient or a stem cell or donor lymphocyte infusion donor (not recorded which). It is not recorded whose cells these are; they may come from a transplant donor. The CDR3 is CASSYSLAETYEQYF. Read as DNA, the sequence is TGTGCCAGCAGTTACTCCCTGGCCGAGACCTACGAGCAGTACTTC.